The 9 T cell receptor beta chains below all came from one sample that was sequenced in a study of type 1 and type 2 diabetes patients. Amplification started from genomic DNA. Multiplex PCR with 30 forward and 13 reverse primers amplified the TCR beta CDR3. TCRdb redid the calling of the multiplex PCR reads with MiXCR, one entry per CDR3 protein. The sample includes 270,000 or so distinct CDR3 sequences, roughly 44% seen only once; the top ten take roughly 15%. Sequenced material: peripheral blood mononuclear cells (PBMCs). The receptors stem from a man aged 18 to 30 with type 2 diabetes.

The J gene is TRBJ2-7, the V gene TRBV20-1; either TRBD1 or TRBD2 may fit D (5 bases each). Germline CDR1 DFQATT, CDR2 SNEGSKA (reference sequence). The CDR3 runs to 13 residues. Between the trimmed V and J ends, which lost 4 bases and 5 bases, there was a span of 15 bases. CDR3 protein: CSAKSRGPHEQYF. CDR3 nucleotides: TGCAGTGCTAAATCCCGGGGCCCGCACGAGCAGTACTTC.

The CDR3 region is CASLASTGDLWGYTF. The CDR3 coding sequence is TGTGCCAGCCTAGCCTCGACAGGGGACCTATGGGGCTACACCTTC. This chain joins TRBV2 and TRBJ1-2, with TRBD1 identical over 8 bases. V trimming: 8 bases; J trimming: 8 bases; junction bases outside the gene matches: 16. CDR1 is SNHLY, CDR2 FYNNEI, per germline. The CDR3 is 15 residues long.

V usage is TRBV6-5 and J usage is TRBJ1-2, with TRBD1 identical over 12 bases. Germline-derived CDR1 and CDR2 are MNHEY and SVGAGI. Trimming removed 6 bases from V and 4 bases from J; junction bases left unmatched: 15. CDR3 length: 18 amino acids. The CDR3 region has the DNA TGTGCCAGCAGAATAAAAGCGGGGACAGGGGGCGCAATCTATGGCTACACCTTC. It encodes CASRIKAGTGGAIYGYTF.

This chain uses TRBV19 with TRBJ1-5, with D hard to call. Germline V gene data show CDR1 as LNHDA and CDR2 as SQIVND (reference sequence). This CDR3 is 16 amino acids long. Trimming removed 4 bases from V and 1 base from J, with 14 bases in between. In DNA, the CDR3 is TGTGCCAGTAGTACCTTCGGACCGAGAAGCAATCAGCCCCAGCATTTT. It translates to CASSTFGPRSNQPQHF.

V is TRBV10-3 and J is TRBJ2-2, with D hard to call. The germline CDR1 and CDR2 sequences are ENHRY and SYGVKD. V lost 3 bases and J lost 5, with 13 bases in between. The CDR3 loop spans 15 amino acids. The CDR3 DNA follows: TGTGCCATCAGTGAAAATCTAGACCGGACCGGGGAGCTGTTTTTT. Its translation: CAISENLDRTGELFF.

The CDR3 DNA reads as TGTGCCAGCAGTAACAGGGGAAGTGGCGGGGAGCTGTTTTTT. Its protein product is CASSNRGSGGELFF. The chain is built from TRBV6-5 and TRBJ2-2, with 7 bases that match TRBD1. Germline-derived CDR1 and CDR2 are MNHEY and SVGAGI. The ends lost 5 bases at V and 7 bases at J; junction bases unmatched: 7. CDR3 length equals 14 residues.

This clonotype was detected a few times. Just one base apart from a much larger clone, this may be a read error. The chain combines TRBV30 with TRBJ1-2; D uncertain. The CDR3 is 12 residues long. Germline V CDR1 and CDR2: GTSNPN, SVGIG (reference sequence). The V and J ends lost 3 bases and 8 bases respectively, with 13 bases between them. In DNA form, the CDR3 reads TGTGCCTGGAGCGCCTTTGGGCTAGGCTACACCTTC. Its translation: CAWSAFGLGYTF.

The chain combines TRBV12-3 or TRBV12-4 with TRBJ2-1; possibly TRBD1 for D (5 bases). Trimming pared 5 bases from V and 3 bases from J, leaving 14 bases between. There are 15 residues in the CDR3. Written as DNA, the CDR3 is TGTGCCAGCAGTCCTCCGGACAACAACTACAATGAGCAGTTCTTC. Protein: CASSPPDNNYNEQFF.

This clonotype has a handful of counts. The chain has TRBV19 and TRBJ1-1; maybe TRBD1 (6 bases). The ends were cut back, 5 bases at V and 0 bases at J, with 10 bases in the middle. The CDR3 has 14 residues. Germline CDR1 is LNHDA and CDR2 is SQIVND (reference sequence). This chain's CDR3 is CASSLGHVNTEAFF. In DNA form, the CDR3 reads TGTGCCAGTAGTTTGGGACATGTGAACACTGAAGCTTTCTTT.